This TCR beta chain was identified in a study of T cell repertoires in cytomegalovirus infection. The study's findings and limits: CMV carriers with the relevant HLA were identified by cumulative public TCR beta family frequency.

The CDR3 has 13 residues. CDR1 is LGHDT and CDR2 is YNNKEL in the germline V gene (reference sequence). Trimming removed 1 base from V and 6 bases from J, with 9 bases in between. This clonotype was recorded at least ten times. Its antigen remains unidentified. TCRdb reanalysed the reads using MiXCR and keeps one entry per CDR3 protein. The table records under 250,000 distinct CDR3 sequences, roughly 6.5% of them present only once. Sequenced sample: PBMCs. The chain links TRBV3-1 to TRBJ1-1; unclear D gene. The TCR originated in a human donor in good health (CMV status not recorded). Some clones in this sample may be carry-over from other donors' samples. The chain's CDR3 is CASSQAVRAEAFF. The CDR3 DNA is TGTGCCAGCAGCCAAGCGGTTAGAGCTGAAGCTTTCTTT.